This T cell receptor (beta chain) came from a study of blood T cell repertoires in COVID-19. Study as a whole: Samples taken during acute and convalescent COVID-19 were collected in the United States, Italy and Spain. Sample material is recorded as cDNA or gDNA derived from T cells, B-cell-depleted T cells, or PBMCs.

The authors' processing: Reference gene primer amplification gave estimated nucleated cell counts. Libraries were prepared by immunoSEQ multiplex PCR; TCRdb keeps only in-frame clonotypes and omits some of them. V, J and clone size derive from that table, while D and trimming were established from the DNA sequence. The sample contains tens of thousands of clones, roughly 90% of which appear only once. The CDR3 totals 14 residues. The V gene's germline CDR1 is SEHNR and CDR2 FQNEAQ (reference sequence). V lost 6 bases and J lost 2; bases outside the gene matches: 6. This clonotype was obtained from a human donor in a cohort sampled during active COVID-19. The sequenced material came from peripheral blood. The V call is TRBV7-9, the J call TRBJ1-2; 7 bases align to TRBD1. The CDR3: CASRYPGQNYGYTF. For the CDR3, the DNA is TGTGCCAGCAGGTATCCGGGACAGAACTATGGCTACACCTTC.